These 27 T cell receptor beta chains originate from one sample sequenced in a study of CD8 T cells in Susac syndrome (dated by TCRdb to between 2018 and 2020). Libraries were built with the immunoSEQ multiplex PCR assay. RNA was extracted using the RNeasy kit, and roughly 0.5 to 1 ug of the RNA was reverse transcribed with random hexamers. The public reads were quality trimmed at Q25 with fastp and then assembled into clones with MiXCR by TCRdb, keeping productive beta chains. Every entry covers one CDR3 protein and lists the most common genes and DNA from its rows. Here the sample has roughly 150,000 distinct CDR3 sequences; roughly 94% occur a single time. Clones ranked in the top ten supply roughly 0.2% of the sample. The specimen was CD8+ T cells from PBMCs. All receptors derive from a human donor with multiple sclerosis.

The V and J genes are TRBV7-9 and TRBJ2-2; D gene uncertain. Germline-derived CDR1 and CDR2 are SEHNR and FQNEAQ (reference sequence). Between the trimmed V and J ends, which lost 6 bases and 3 bases, there was a span of 8 bases. This CDR3 has 13 residues. CDR3 sequence reads: CASRGRDTGELFF. Written as DNA, the CDR3 is TGTGCCAGCAGGGGCCGGGACACCGGGGAGCTGTTTTTT.

The chain couples TRBV9 to TRBJ2-1; TRBD1 matches at 10 bases. In germline, CDR1 is SGDLS, CDR2 YYNGEE. The junction had 4 bases not matched to a gene; V was cut back by 0 bases and J by 4 bases. CDR3 length: 16 amino acids. CDR3 bases: TGTGCCAGCAGCGTAGCTGGGACAGGGGCGTACAATGAGCAGTTCTTC. Its protein is CASSVAGTGAYNEQFF.

This chain joins TRBV9 and TRBJ2-1; no definite D call. Germline loops: CDR1 SGDLS, CDR2 YYNGEE. CDR3 length: 12 residues. The V end lost 4 bases, the J end lost 9 bases, and 11 bases lay between the germline ends. CDR3: CASSPRKSEQFF. DNA of the CDR3: TGTGCCAGCAGCCCCCGAAAAAGTGAGCAGTTCTTC.

This chain uses TRBV20-1 with TRBJ2-7, with D hard to call. CDR3 length: 15 amino acids. Germline V gives CDR1 DFQATT, CDR2 SNEGSKA (reference sequence). Deletions cut 5 bases from V and 4 bases from J, with 21 bases between. CDR3: CSAQDPPGPGYEQYF. CDR3 sequence (DNA): TGCAGTGCTCAAGACCCCCCAGGCCCTGGGTACGAGCAGTACTTC.

This rearrangement joins TRBV21-1 to TRBJ2-5; the D segment call TRBD1 is taken from the table without a DNA check. TRBV21-1 is labeled a pseudogene. CDR3 size: 14 residues. The CDR3 sequence is CASSPQGVWETQYF. CDR3 sequence (DNA): TGTGCCAGCAGCCCCCAGGGGGTTTGGGAGACCCAGTACTTC.

This clonotype was detected only once. The J gene is TRBJ2-1, the V gene TRBV13; 10 bases align to TRBD2. The CDR3 is made up of 15 amino acids. Germline-derived CDR1 and CDR2 are PRHDT and FYEKMQ (reference sequence). Unmatched junction bases numbered 4, after V lost 5 bases and J lost 3 bases. Here the CDR3 reads CASSQRGGNYNEQFF. The CDR3 bases are TGTGCCAGCAGCCAGCGGGGGGGCAACTACAATGAGCAGTTCTTC.

The V and J genes are TRBV10-3 and TRBJ2-4; 10 bases map to TRBD2. After removal of 3 bases from V and 7 bases from J, the junction contained 9 bases not matched to a gene. Germline V gene lookup returns CDR1 ENHRY and CDR2 SYGVKD. The CDR3 runs to 16 residues. In DNA form, the CDR3 reads TGTGCCATCAGTGATCAGCTAGCGGGGGTGAGGAACATTCAGTACTTC. Translating gives CAISDQLAGVRNIQYF.

The CDR3 here is CASSASRGRSPYEQYF. The CDR3 DNA sequence: TGTGCCAGCAGCGCATCACGAGGCAGATCCCCCTACGAGCAGTACTTC. The gene calls are TRBV7-9 and TRBJ2-7, with D hard to call. Trimming shortened V by 5 bases and J by 2 bases, and 19 bases separated the two germline ends. The CDR3 is 16 residues long. Germline V CDR1 and CDR2: SEHNR, FQNEAQ (reference sequence).

This chain joins TRBV14 and TRBJ1-6, with D tentatively TRBD1 (5 bases). Germline-derived CDR1 and CDR2 are SGHDN and FVKESK. This CDR3 is built from 14 residues. V was cut by 4 bases and J by 7 bases, with 11 bases left in between. The CDR3 region has the DNA TGTGCCAGCAGCCGGGGGACTAAGAATTCACCCCTCCACTTT. It is translated as CASSRGTKNSPLHF.

This CDR3 reads CASSNAIGRDLHF. In DNA, the CDR3 is TGTGCCAGCAGCAACGCCATCGGCAGGGACCTCCACTTT. The chain couples TRBV6-1 to TRBJ1-6, with D perhaps TRBD1 (5 bases). This CDR3 has 13 residues. V was cut by 6 bases and J by 15 bases, with 18 bases left in between. Looked up from germline, CDR1 is MNHNS and CDR2 is SASEGT.

V usage is TRBV27 and J usage is TRBJ2-2; 10 nucleotides align to TRBD2. With V trimmed by 1 base and J by 2 bases, 4 bases remained unmatched. The length of the CDR3 is 17 residues. The germline gives CDR1 MNHEY, CDR2 SMNVEV (reference sequence). This CDR3 is CASSLWASGGNTGELFF. Here the CDR3 DNA reads TGTGCCAGCAGTTTATGGGCTAGCGGGGGTAACACCGGGGAGCTGTTTTTT.

The gene calls are TRBV7-9 and TRBJ2-7; D ambiguous. From germline, CDR1 is SEHNR and CDR2 FQNEAQ (reference sequence). The CDR3 is 12 residues long. The V end lost 4 bases, the J end lost 3 bases, and 7 bases lay between the germline ends. This CDR3 is CASSSIDYEQYF. Here the CDR3 DNA reads TGTGCCAGCAGCTCAATTGACTACGAGCAGTACTTC.

This sequence joins TRBV29-1 and TRBJ2-5; 8 bases are shared with TRBD2. V was clipped by 1 base and J by 4 bases; unmatched bases: 11. Germline values: CDR1 SQVTM, CDR2 ANQGSEA. The CDR3 covers 16 residues. The CDR3 region has the DNA TGCAGCGTTGAAGGCTACCCCGGGGGGGGGCGAGAGACCCAGTACTTC. Translated: CSVEGYPGGGRETQYF.

This rearrangement joins TRBV9 to TRBJ2-7, with D possibly called TRBD1 or TRBD2 (6 bases each). The CDR3 spans 13 residues. Per germline, CDR1 SGDLS and CDR2 YYNGEE. The V end was cut by 3 bases, the J end by 3 bases, with 10 bases between. CDR3: CASSGGAGYEQYF. Written as DNA, the CDR3 is TGTGCCAGCAGCGGGGGGGCTGGCTACGAGCAGTACTTC.

The chain recombines TRBV13 with TRBJ2-5; D is perhaps TRBD2 (6 bases). The CDR3 is made up of 14 amino acids. Deletions cut 2 bases from V and 1 base from J, with 8 bases between. From germline, CDR1 is PRHDT and CDR2 FYEKMQ (reference sequence). The CDR3 DNA is TGTGCCAGCAGCTTACGGCGGGGCCAAGAGACCCAGTACTTC. Protein sequence: CASSLRRGQETQYF.

This chain connects TRBV13 to TRBJ2-3; D possibly corresponds to TRBD1 (5 bases). This CDR3 spans 14 amino acids. Per germline, CDR1 PRHDT and CDR2 FYEKMQ (reference sequence). V was clipped by 3 bases and J by 4 bases, with 11 bases between them. The CDR3: CASSLGRAADTQYF. As DNA, the CDR3 is TGTGCCAGCAGCTTGGGCAGGGCCGCAGATACGCAGTATTTT.

CDR3 region: CASSGGTSPGAFF. Here the CDR3 DNA reads TGTGCCAGCAGCGGGGGGACCTCCCCTGGGGCTTTCTTT. The chain couples TRBV7-9 to TRBJ1-1, with a tentative D call TRBD1 (5 bases). V lost 5 bases and J lost 11, with 18 bases in between. Germline assignment: CDR1 SEHNR and CDR2 FQNEAQ (reference sequence). The length of the CDR3 is 13 residues.

The chain is built from TRBV14 and TRBJ1-1; 7 bases agree with TRBD1. Germline CDR1 is SGHDN and CDR2 is FVKESK. CDR3 length equals 16 residues. V was clipped by 0 bases and J by 8 bases; unmatched bases: 12. CDR3 sequence reads: CASSQEQTGKSGEAFF. The CDR3, as DNA: TGTGCCAGCAGCCAAGAACAGACAGGGAAGTCGGGCGAAGCTTTCTTT.

The chain combines TRBV7-9 with TRBJ1-6; 9 nucleotides align to TRBD1. The CDR3 extends over 16 amino acids. Germline V lookup: CDR1 SEHNR, CDR2 FQNEAQ (reference sequence). Germline trimming cut 4 bases from V and 8 bases from J; bases unmatched to any gene: 9. This CDR3 reads CASSSPTGGRDSPLHF. As DNA, the CDR3 is TGTGCCAGCAGCTCCCCTACAGGGGGCAGAGATTCACCCCTCCACTTT.

This clonotype was seen once. The chain links TRBV3-1 to TRBJ1-1; the D is unclear. The germline gives CDR1 LGHDT, CDR2 YNNKEL (reference sequence). The CDR3 has 11 residues. The V end lost 3 bases, the J end lost 3 bases, and 2 bases lay between the germline ends. For the CDR3, the DNA is TGTGCCAGCAGCCACCACACTGAAGCTTTCTTT. Translating it yields CASSHHTEAFF.

J is TRBJ2-3 and V is TRBV20-1; 8 bases map to TRBD2. CDR1 DFQATT and CDR2 SNEGSKA come from the germline V gene (reference sequence). The CDR3 is 17 amino acids. V shed 5 bases, J shed 0 bases, and the junction held 13 bases outside the gene matches. CDR3 in amino acids: CSAYWSPGGESTDTQYF. The CDR3 nucleotides read TGCAGTGCTTACTGGTCTCCCGGGGGGGAAAGCACAGATACGCAGTATTTT.

The chain recombines TRBV12-5 with TRBJ1-2; D gene ambiguous. In germline, CDR1 is LGHNT, CDR2 FRNRAP. V gave up 6 bases and J gave up 0 bases, with 8 bases separating them. The CDR3 totals 13 residues. The CDR3 spells CASGLGANYGYTF. CDR3 coding DNA: TGTGCTAGTGGCCTAGGAGCTAACTATGGCTACACCTTC. The full variable domain, with the rest looked up from reference TRBV12-5 and TRBJ1-2, is DARVTQTPRHKVTEMGQEVTMRCQPILGHNTVFWYRQTMMQGLELLAYFRNRAPLDDSGMPKDRFSAEMPDATLATLKIQPSEPRDSAVYFCASGLGANYGYTFGSGTRLTVV.

The chain recombines TRBV20-1 with TRBJ2-2; D call uncertain. The V end was cut by 5 bases, the J end by 1 base, with 8 bases between. This CDR3 contains 13 residues. CDR1 and CDR2 from the germline V gene are DFQATT and SNEGSKA (reference sequence). This chain's CDR3 is CSAGPGNTGELFF. The CDR3 DNA sequence: TGCAGTGCTGGGCCAGGGAACACCGGGGAGCTGTTTTTT.

The chain uses TRBV3-1 and TRBJ2-5; D possibly corresponds to TRBD1 (6 bases). This CDR3 is 17 amino acids long. The V end was cut by 1 base, the J end by 5 bases, with 20 bases between. Germline values: CDR1 LGHDT, CDR2 YNNKEL (reference sequence). CDR3 sequence reads: CASSQGLLQGTWETQYF. The CDR3 DNA reads as TGTGCCAGCAGCCAAGGGCTCCTACAGGGAACTTGGGAGACCCAGTACTTC.

The rearrangement links TRBV20-1 to TRBJ2-7; 10 bases align to TRBD1. The CDR3 consists of 13 residues. Germline V gene lookup returns CDR1 DFQATT and CDR2 SNEGSKA (reference sequence). V was pared by 4 bases and J by 4 bases, with 4 bases of the junction left unmatched. The CDR3 bases are TGCAGTGCTAAGACAGGGGGCGGTTACGAGCAGTACTTC. It encodes CSAKTGGGYEQYF.

The chain links TRBV7-6 to TRBJ2-7, with D possibly being TRBD1 or TRBD2 (5 bases each). Trimming removed 5 bases at V and 4 bases at J, with 18 bases between. This CDR3 is built from 15 residues. CDR1 and CDR2 (germline): SGHVS, FNYEAQ. CDR3 region: CASSRARGFAYEQYF. CDR3 in DNA: TGTGCCAGCAGCCGAGCGAGGGGTTTCGCTTACGAGCAGTACTTC.

The chain is built from TRBV29-1 and TRBJ1-1; a possible D gene is TRBD1 (6 bases). Germline lookup yields CDR1 SQVTM and CDR2 ANQGSEA. Trimming shortened V by 8 bases and J by 1 base, and 17 bases separated the two germline ends. CDR3 size: 14 residues. CDR3 amino acids: CSTINREENTEAFF. CDR3 in DNA: TGCAGCACTATAAACAGGGAGGAGAACACTGAAGCTTTCTTT.